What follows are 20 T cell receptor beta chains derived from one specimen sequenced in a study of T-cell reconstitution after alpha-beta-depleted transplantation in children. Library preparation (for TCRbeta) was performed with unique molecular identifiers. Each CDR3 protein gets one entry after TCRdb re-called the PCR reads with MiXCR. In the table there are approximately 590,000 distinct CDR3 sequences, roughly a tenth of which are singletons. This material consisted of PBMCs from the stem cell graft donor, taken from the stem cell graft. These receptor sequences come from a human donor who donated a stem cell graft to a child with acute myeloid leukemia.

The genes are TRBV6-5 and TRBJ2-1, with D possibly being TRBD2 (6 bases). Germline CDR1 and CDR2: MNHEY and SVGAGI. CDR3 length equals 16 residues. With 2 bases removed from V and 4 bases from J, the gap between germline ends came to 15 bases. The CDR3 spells CASSYPGRSGYNEQFF. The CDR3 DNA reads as TGTGCCAGCAGTTACCCCGGGAGATCAGGATACAATGAGCAGTTCTTC.

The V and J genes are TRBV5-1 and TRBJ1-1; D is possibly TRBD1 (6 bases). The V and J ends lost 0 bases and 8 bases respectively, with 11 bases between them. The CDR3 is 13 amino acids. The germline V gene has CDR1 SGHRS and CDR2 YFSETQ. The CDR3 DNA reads TGCGCCAGCAGCTTGGCCTTACAGGGCGAAGCTTTCTTT. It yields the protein CASSLALQGEAFF.

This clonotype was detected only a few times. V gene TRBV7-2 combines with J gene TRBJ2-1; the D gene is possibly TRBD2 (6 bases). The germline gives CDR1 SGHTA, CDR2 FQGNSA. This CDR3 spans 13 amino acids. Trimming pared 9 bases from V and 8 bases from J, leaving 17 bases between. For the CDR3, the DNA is TGTGCCAGTACTCGCGGCGGGATCGATGAGCAGTTCTTC. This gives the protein CASTRGGIDEQFF.

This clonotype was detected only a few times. The CDR3 protein is CASSLKGTGDQPQHF. CDR3 nucleotides: TGTGCCAGCAGCTTAAAGGGGACAGGGGATCAGCCCCAGCATTTT. J is TRBJ1-5 and V is TRBV7-9, with 10 bases matching TRBD1. Germline V gene data show CDR1 as SEHNR and CDR2 as FQNEAQ (reference sequence). The CDR3 consists of 15 residues. V was pared by 2 bases and J by 5 bases, with 3 bases of the junction left unmatched.

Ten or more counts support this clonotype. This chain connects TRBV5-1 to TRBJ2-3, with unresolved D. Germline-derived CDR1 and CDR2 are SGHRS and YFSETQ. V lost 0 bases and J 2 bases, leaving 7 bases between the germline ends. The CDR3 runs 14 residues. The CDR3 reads CASSLEGNTDTQYF. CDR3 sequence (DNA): TGCGCCAGCAGCTTGGAGGGTAACACAGATACGCAGTATTTT.

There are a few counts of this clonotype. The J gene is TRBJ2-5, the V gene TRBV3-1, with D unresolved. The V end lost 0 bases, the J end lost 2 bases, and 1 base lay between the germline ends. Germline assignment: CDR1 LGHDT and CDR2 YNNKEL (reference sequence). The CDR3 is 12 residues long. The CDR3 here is CASSQEQETQYF. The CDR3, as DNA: TGTGCCAGCAGCCAAGAGCAAGAGACCCAGTACTTC.

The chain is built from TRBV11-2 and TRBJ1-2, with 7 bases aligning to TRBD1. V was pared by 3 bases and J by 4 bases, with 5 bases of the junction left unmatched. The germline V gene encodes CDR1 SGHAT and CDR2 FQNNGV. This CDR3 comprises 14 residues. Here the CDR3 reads CASSFSQGGYGYTF. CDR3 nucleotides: TGTGCCAGCAGCTTTTCGCAGGGGGGCTATGGCTACACCTTC.

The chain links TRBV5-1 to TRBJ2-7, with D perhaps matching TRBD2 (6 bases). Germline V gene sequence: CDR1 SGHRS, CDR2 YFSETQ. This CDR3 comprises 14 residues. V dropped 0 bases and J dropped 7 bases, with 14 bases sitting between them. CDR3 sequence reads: CASSLEPLRGEQYF. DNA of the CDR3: TGCGCCAGCAGCTTGGAACCCCTCCGGGGGGAGCAGTACTTC.

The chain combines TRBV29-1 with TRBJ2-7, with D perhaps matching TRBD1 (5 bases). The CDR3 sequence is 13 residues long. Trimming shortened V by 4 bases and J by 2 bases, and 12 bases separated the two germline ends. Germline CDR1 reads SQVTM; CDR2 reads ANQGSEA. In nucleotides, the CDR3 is TGCAGCGTTGTGACAGTTGCAACCTACGAGCAGTACTTC. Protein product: CSVVTVATYEQYF.

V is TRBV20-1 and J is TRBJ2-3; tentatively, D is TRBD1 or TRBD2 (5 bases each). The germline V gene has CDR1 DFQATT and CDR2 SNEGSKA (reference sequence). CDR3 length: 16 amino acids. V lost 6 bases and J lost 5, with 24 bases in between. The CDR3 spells CSAEMGPVRAQDTQYF. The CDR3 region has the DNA TGCAGTGCGGAAATGGGACCAGTGAGGGCACAAGATACGCAGTATTTT.

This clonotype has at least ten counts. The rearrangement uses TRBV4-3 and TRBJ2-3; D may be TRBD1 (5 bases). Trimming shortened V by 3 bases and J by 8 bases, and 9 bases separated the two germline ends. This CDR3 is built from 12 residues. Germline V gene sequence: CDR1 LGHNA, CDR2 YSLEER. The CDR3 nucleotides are TGCGCCAGCAGCCAGGCCCAGGGTACGCAGTATTTT. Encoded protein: CASSQAQGTQYF.

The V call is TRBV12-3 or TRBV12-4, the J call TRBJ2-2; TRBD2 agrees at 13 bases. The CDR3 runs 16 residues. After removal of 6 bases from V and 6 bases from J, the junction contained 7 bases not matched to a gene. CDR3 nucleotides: TGTGCCAGCAGAACAACTAGCGGGAGGGCCTCCGGGGAGCTGTTTTTT. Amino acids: CASRTTSGRASGELFF.

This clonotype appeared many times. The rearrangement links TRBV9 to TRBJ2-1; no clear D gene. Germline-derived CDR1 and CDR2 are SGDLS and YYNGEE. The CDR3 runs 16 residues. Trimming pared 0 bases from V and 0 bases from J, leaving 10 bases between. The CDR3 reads CASSVGSDPSYNEQFF. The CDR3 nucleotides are TGTGCCAGCAGCGTAGGAAGTGACCCCTCCTACAATGAGCAGTTCTTC.

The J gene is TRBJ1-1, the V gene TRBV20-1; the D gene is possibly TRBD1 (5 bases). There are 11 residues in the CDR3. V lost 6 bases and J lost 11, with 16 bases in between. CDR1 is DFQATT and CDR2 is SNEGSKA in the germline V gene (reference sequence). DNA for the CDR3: TGCAGTGCCGGGACCGACTTGCGGGCTTTCTTT. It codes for CSAGTDLRAFF.

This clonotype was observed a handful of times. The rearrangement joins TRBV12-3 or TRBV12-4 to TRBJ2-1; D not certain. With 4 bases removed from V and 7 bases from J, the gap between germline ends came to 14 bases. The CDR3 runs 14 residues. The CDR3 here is CASSSPPKLNEQFF. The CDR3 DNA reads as TGTGCCAGCAGTTCTCCTCCGAAACTGAATGAGCAGTTCTTC.

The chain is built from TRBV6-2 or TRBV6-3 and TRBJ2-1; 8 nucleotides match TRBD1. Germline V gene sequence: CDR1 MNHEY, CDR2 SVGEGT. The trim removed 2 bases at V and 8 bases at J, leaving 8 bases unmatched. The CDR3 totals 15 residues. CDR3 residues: CASSYPGQGEDEQFF. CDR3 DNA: TGTGCCAGCAGTTACCCTGGACAGGGTGAGGATGAGCAGTTCTTC.

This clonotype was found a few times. The CDR3 nucleotides are TGCGCCAGCAGCTTAGGAGGGACCCTCCTGGACGAGCAGTACTTC. Its protein is CASSLGGTLLDEQYF. The chain joins TRBV5-1 to TRBJ2-7; TRBD2 is a possible D gene (6 bases). Germline V gene sequence: CDR1 SGHRS, CDR2 YFSETQ. With 2 bases removed from V and 5 bases from J, the gap between germline ends came to 17 bases. This CDR3 region has 15 residues.

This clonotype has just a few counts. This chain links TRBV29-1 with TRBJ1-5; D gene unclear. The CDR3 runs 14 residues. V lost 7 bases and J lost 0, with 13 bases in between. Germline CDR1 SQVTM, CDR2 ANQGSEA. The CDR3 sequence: CSAVWGNSNQPQHF. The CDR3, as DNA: TGCAGCGCCGTCTGGGGAAATAGCAATCAGCCCCAGCATTTT.

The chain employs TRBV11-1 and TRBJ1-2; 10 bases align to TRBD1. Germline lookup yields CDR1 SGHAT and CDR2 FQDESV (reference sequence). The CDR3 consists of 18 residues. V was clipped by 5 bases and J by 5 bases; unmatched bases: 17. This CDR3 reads CASSQTMVGDRGSYGYTF. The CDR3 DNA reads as TGTGCCAGCAGCCAAACCATGGTCGGGGACAGGGGATCTTATGGCTACACCTTC. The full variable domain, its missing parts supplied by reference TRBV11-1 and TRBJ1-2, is EAEVAQSPRYKITEKSQAVAFWCDPISGHATLYWYRQILGQGPELLVQFQDESVVDDSQLPKDRFSAERLKGVDSTLKIQPAELGDSAMYLCASSQTMVGDRGSYGYTFGSGTRLTVV.

CDR3 nucleotides: TGTGCCAGCAGCCAGACTTCAGGGACACAGTTCTTC. Protein: CASSQTSGTQFF. This rearrangement joins TRBV3-1 to TRBJ2-1, with TRBD1 as a possible D gene (6 bases). The CDR3 sequence is 12 residues long. Trimming took off 3 bases at V and 13 bases at J, with 13 bases between the two ends. The germline V gene encodes CDR1 LGHDT and CDR2 YNNKEL (reference sequence).